The rows below give T cell receptor beta chains drawn from one sample of a study of blood T cell repertoires in COVID-19. Using immunoSEQ multiplex PCR, the repertoire was profiled, and TCRdb retains in-frame clones only, with some absent. Of about 58,000 clones in the sample, around 90% were seen once. The sample comprised peripheral blood. These receptor sequences come from a man aged 60-69 years with active COVID-19. CDR3s include the opening cysteine and the closing phenylalanine or tryptophan. A D gene is named only where the DNA matches it firmly. The listing skips clone size in some rows; elsewhere it reads once, few, many or a size class.

V gene,J gene,D gene,clone size,CDR3 protein,CDR3 DNA
TRBV28,TRBJ1-2,NA,NA,CASSSLSASYGYTF,TGTGCCAGCAGTTCACTGTCCGCGAGTTATGGCTACACCTTC
TRBV5-4,TRBJ2-3,TRBD2,once,CASSPRGLGGRAHF,TGTGCCAGCAGCCCTCGGGGTCTAGGCGGGAGGGCCCATTTT
TRBV19,TRBJ2-5,NA,NA,CASSARDSESQYF,TGTGCCAGTAGTGCACGGGACTCCGAGTCCCAGTACTTC
TRBV5-8,TRBJ1-1,NA,NA,CASSLGVVRGIRAFF,TGTGCCAGCAGCTTGGGGGTGGTCAGGGGAATCAGGGCTTTCTTT
TRBV5-6,TRBJ2-5,TRBD1,NA,CASSIGTGGWETQYF,TGTGCCAGCAGCATAGGGACAGGGGGTTGGGAGACCCAGTACTTC
TRBV28,TRBJ2-1,NA,NA,CAITPTPGGPYNEQFF,TGTGCCATCACACCAACCCCCGGGGGGCCCTACAATGAGCAGTTCTTC
TRBV6-5,TRBJ1-4,NA,NA,CASKPEGGRKEKLFF,TGTGCCAGCAAGCCGGAGGGGGGGCGCAAAGAAAAACTGTTTTTT
TRBV7-6,TRBJ2-1,NA,NA,CASSLGALLTGSFYEQFF,TGTGCCAGCAGCTTGGGGGCACTCCTGACTGGTTCATTCTATGAGCAGTTCTTC
TRBV30,TRBJ2-5,NA,once,CASTTGSQETQYF,TGTGCCTCCACTACGGGTTCACAAGAGACCCAGTACTTC
TRBV6-4,TRBJ2-2,TRBD2,NA,CASGPGGQATGELFF,TGTGCCAGCGGGCCGGGAGGGCAGGCCACCGGGGAGCTGTTTTTT
TRBV6-5,TRBJ1-1,TRBD1,NA,CASSYSGTGAGDEAFF,TGTGCCAGCAGTTACTCCGGTACAGGGGCTGGGGATGAAGCTTTCTTT
TRBV9,TRBJ2-5,NA,few,CASSVGANQETQYF,TGTGCCAGCAGCGTAGGAGCGAACCAAGAGACCCAGTACTTC
TRBV6-5,TRBJ1-2,NA,NA,CASSLHVSYGYTF,TGTGCCAGCAGCCTCCACGTGAGCTATGGCTACACCTTC
TRBV9,TRBJ2-7,NA,NA,CASSATGTSPRGQYF,TGTGCCAGCAGCGCGACCGGGACATCTCCCCGAGGGCAGTACTTC
TRBV6-6,TRBJ1-1,NA,NA,CASSKQESAEAFF,TGTGCCAGCAGCAAACAGGAGTCCGCGGAAGCTTTCTTT
TRBV6-7,TRBJ1-6,TRBD1,NA,CASSYLDRGSSYNSPLHF,TGTGCCAGCAGTTACTTGGACAGGGGGAGCTCCTATAATTCACCCCTCCACTTT
TRBV5-1,TRBJ2-5,TRBD1,once,CASTPGQGRETQYF,TGCGCCAGCACCCCGGGACAGGGGAGAGAGACCCAGTACTTC
TRBV5-6,TRBJ2-3,TRBD2,NA,CASSRGLAGEDTQYF,TGTGCCAGCAGCCGAGGACTAGCGGGAGAGGATACGCAGTATTTT
TRBV11-2,TRBJ2-1,NA,few,CASSFRGDEQFF,TGTGCCAGCAGCTTCCGAGGCGACGAGCAGTTCTTC
TRBV3-1/TRBV3-2,TRBJ2-2,NA,NA,CASSQDFGAANTGELFF,TGTGCCAGCAGCCAAGATTTTGGAGCGGCTAACACCGGGGAGCTGTTTTTT
TRBV2,TRBJ2-7,TRBD2,few,CASSITGLAFSYEQYF,TGTGCCAGCAGTATAACGGGACTAGCCTTCTCCTACGAGCAGTACTTC
TRBV2,TRBJ2-3,NA,NA,CARADEASTDTQYF,TGTGCCAGGGCCGACGAGGCTAGCACAGATACGCAGTATTTT
TRBV19,TRBJ2-4,TRBD2,NA,CASTLSWEGSKNIQYF,TGTGCCAGTACCCTAAGTTGGGAGGGTTCCAAAAACATTCAGTACTTC
TRBV15,TRBJ2-5,TRBD2,NA,CATSRGLLAEQETQYF,TGTGCCACCAGCAGAGGATTGCTAGCGGAGCAAGAGACCCAGTACTTC
TRBV5-1,TRBJ2-7,NA,NA,CASSSSGFTYEQYF,TGCGCCAGCAGCTCTTCGGGATTCACCTACGAGCAGTACTTC
TRBV27,TRBJ2-1,TRBD2,NA,CASSVTSRGEQFF,TGTGCCAGCAGTGTGACTAGCCGAGGAGAGCAGTTCTTC
TRBV19,TRBJ1-6,TRBD1,NA,CASRRTGNNSPLHF,TGTGCCAGTAGGAGGACAGGGAATAATTCACCCCTCCACTTT
TRBV6-5,TRBJ2-3,NA,NA,CASSPARGDTQYF,TGTGCCAGCAGTCCCGCTAGGGGAGATACGCAGTATTTT
TRBV9,TRBJ2-3,NA,NA,CASSVVATDTQYF,TGTGCCAGCAGCGTAGTGGCCACAGATACGCAGTATTTT
TRBV6-2/TRBV6-3,TRBJ1-3,NA,NA,CASSETDSSGNTIYF,TGTGCCAGCAGCGAAACGGACAGCTCTGGAAACACCATATATTTT
TRBV4-1,TRBJ1-2,NA,NA,CASSQGKGQNYGYTF,TGCGCCAGCAGCCAAGGGAAGGGGCAGAACTATGGCTACACCTTC
TRBV24-1,TRBJ2-2,NA,NA,CATRPGQDTGELFF,TGTGCCACCCGGCCGGGACAAGACACCGGGGAGCTGTTTTTT
TRBV6-1,TRBJ2-1,NA,NA,CASSEVLTEQFF,TGTGCCAGCAGTGAAGTGCTAACGGAGCAGTTCTTC
TRBV27,TRBJ2-1,TRBD1,NA,CASRTGYEQFF,TGTGCCAGCAGGACAGGGTATGAGCAGTTCTTC
TRBV5-3,TRBJ2-3,NA,NA,CARSLLTASTLDTQYF,TGTGCCAGAAGCTTGCTAACGGCTAGCACATTAGATACGCAGTATTTT
TRBV6-5,TRBJ2-5,NA,NA,CASFKQKETQYF,TGTGCCAGCTTTAAGCAAAAAGAGACCCAGTACTTC
TRBV6-6,TRBJ1-1,NA,NA,CASRQPGVGNTEAFF,TGTGCCAGCAGGCAGCCAGGGGTAGGGAACACTGAAGCTTTCTTT
TRBV28,TRBJ1-5,NA,few,CASITDRDQPQHF,TGTGCCAGCATTACCGACCGGGATCAGCCCCAGCATTTT
TRBV12-3/TRBV12-4,TRBJ1-1,NA,NA,CASSFGGGFVAFF,TGTGCCAGCAGCTTCGGCGGGGGCTTCGTAGCTTTCTTT
TRBV29-1,TRBJ2-1,NA,NA,CSGQVIVNNEQFF,TGCAGCGGGCAGGTTATTGTCAACAATGAGCAGTTCTTC
TRBV27,TRBJ1-1,NA,NA,CASSSVNTEAFF,TGTGCCAGCAGTTCGGTGAACACTGAAGCTTTCTTT
TRBV11-2,TRBJ2-5,NA,NA,CASSYSLGETQYF,TGTGCCAGCAGCTACTCACTAGGAGAGACCCAGTACTTC
TRBV12-3/TRBV12-4,TRBJ2-7,NA,once,CASSLDRPYEQYF,TGTGCCAGCAGTTTAGACAGACCCTACGAGCAGTACTTC
TRBV3-1/TRBV3-2,TRBJ2-7,NA,NA,CASSQEAASTYEQYF,TGTGCCAGCAGCCAAGAGGCGGCTAGCACCTACGAGCAGTACTTC
TRBV5-1,TRBJ2-2,TRBD1,NA,CASSPGQWTTGELFF,TGCGCCAGCAGCCCGGGACAGTGGACCACCGGGGAGCTGTTTTTT
TRBV7-2,TRBJ2-1,NA,NA,CASSLESARQRYNEQFF,TGTGCCAGCAGCTTAGAGTCTGCAAGACAACGGTACAATGAGCAGTTCTTC
TRBV28,TRBJ2-1,NA,NA,CASSLDSYNEQFF,TGTGCCAGCAGTTTGGACAGTTACAATGAGCAGTTCTTC
TRBV11-3,TRBJ2-3,NA,NA,CASSLGQSGGTQYF,TGTGCCAGCAGCTTGGGTCAGAGTGGCGGTACGCAGTATTTT
TRBV5-4,TRBJ2-7,NA,NA,CASSLAREQYF,TGTGCCAGCAGCTTGGCCCGGGAGCAGTACTTC
TRBV9,TRBJ1-2,NA,NA,CASSAQELLGGYTF,TGTGCCAGCAGCGCACAGGAGCTGCTCGGAGGCTACACCTTC
TRBV10-3,TRBJ1-2,TRBD1,NA,CAISESRTGLNYGYTF,TGTGCCATCAGTGAGTCGAGGACAGGCCTTAACTATGGCTACACCTTC
TRBV7-3,TRBJ2-6,NA,NA,CASRTGVPGANVLTF,TGTGCCAGCAGAACCGGAGTTCCTGGGGCCAACGTCCTGACTTTC
TRBV6-2/TRBV6-3,TRBJ1-2,NA,few,CASSYPNTGKNYGYTF,TGTGCCAGCAGTTACCCCAATACGGGGAAAAACTATGGCTACACCTTC
TRBV21-1,TRBJ2-7,NA,NA,CASSLYRDSYEQYF,TGTGCCAGCTCCCTTTACAGGGACTCCTACGAGCAGTACTTC
TRBV3-1/TRBV3-2,TRBJ2-2,NA,NA,CASSQIRVTNTGELFF,TGTGCCAGCAGCCAAATTCGGGTAACGAACACCGGGGAGCTGTTTTTT
TRBV18,TRBJ1-5,NA,NA,CASSPIPDQPQHF,TGTGCCAGCTCACCAATCCCGGATCAGCCCCAGCATTTT
TRBV14,TRBJ2-3,TRBD2,once,CASSQEGRGTDTQYF,TGTGCCAGCAGCCAAGAAGGGAGGGGCACAGATACGCAGTATTTT
TRBV28,TRBJ1-2,TRBD1,NA,CASSLSGGLGYTF,TGTGCCAGCAGTTTATCAGGGGGCCTTGGCTACACCTTC
TRBV7-9,TRBJ1-1,NA,NA,CASSVSGQRSTEAFF,TGTGCCAGCAGCGTTTCTGGACAAAGAAGTACTGAAGCTTTCTTT
TRBV6-6,TRBJ1-2,TRBD1,NA,CASSPEDRVYGYTF,TGTGCCAGCAGTCCCGAAGACAGGGTCTATGGCTACACCTTC